The 15 T cell receptor beta chains in this list originate from one sample, sequenced in a study of STAT3 mutations in large granular lymphocyte leukemia. General study findings and limits: Every T-cell large granular lymphocyte leukemia patient had at least one immunodominant TCR beta clonotype.

Sequencing was performed with immunoSEQ multiplex PCR; in TCRdb, only in-frame clones are kept and a portion is missing. The sample consists of under 35,000 clones, approximately 86% of them appearing once. Antigens for these TCRs are unknown. Source material: peripheral blood mononuclear cells. Source of these receptors: a man between 60 and 75 years old with T-cell large granular lymphocyte leukemia. Some clones in this sample may be carry-over from other donors' samples.

The chain is built from TRBV5-4 and TRBJ1-6; D unclear. The CDR3 has 15 amino acids. The V end was cut by 2 bases, the J end by 0 bases, with 6 bases between. Germline lookup yields CDR1 SGHNT and CDR2 YYREEE (reference sequence). CDR3 coding DNA: TGTGCCAGCAGCTTCGGGAGCTCCTATAATTCACCCCTCCACTTT. It codes for CASSFGSSYNSPLHF.

J is TRBJ2-2 and V is TRBV5-6; unclear D gene. This CDR3 spans 17 amino acids. The germline gives CDR1 SGHDT, CDR2 YYEEEE. The ends were cut back, 2 bases at V and 7 bases at J, with 21 bases in the middle. CDR3 nucleotides: TGTGCCAGCAGCTTCACCGAGTTGCTTAGCAGGAACGGGGAGCTGTTTTTT. Translated: CASSFTELLSRNGELFF.

With regard to this clone: A read error may produce the germline difference seen at one junction end. The chain joins TRBV7-7 to TRBJ1-6, with 7 bases lining up with TRBD1. The CDR3 has 15 residues. The germline CDR1 and CDR2 sequences are SSHAT and FNYEAQ (reference sequence). Here the CDR3 reads CASSEGTGVDSPLHF. CDR3 nucleotides: TGTGCTAGCAGCGAGGGAACAGGGGTTGATTCACCCCTCCACTTT.

The chain uses TRBV9 and TRBJ2-1; the D call may be TRBD1 or TRBD2 (5 bases each). This CDR3 spans 14 amino acids. Germline V gene lookup returns CDR1 SGDLS and CDR2 YYNGEE. V was shortened by 10 bases and J by 0 bases, with 14 bases between the two germline ends. DNA of the CDR3: TGTGCCTCGGGACGGAGCAGCTCCTACAATGAGCAGTTCTTC. Translating gives CASGRSSSYNEQFF. The entire variable domain, with the rest obtained from reference TRBV9 and TRBJ2-1, is as follows: DSGVTQTPKHLITATGQRVTLRCSPRSGDLSVYWYQQSLDQGLQFLIQYYNGEERAKGNILERFSAQQFPDLHSELNLSSLELGDSALYFCASGRSSSYNEQFFGPGTRLTVL.

As to this clone: The junction and the germline gene differ at one end; a read error may be behind it. DNA for the CDR3: TGTGCCAGCAGCCTTCTGAGGACAAAGTCCTCCGAGCAGTACTTC. Its protein product is CASSLLRTKSSEQYF. This chain joins TRBV6-5 and TRBJ2-7; TRBD1 might be the D (5 bases). The CDR3 is 15 amino acids. Germline V gene lookup returns CDR1 MNHEY and CDR2 SVGAGI.

This clone rates as medium-sized. In the same sample, other DNA sequences code for this CDR3. The chain links TRBV9 to TRBJ2-7, with TRBD2 identical over 11 bases. CDR1 and CDR2 from the germline V gene are SGDLS and YYNGEE. The V segment lost 3 bases and the J segment 3 bases; nucleotides outside the gene matches: 5. The CDR3 extends over 15 amino acids. CDR3 in DNA: TGTGCCAGCAGCGCTGCCACTAGCGGGAGCTACGAGCAGTACTTC. As protein: CASSAATSGSYEQYF. The full variable domain, completed using reference TRBV9 and TRBJ2-7, is DSGVTQTPKHLITATGQRVTLRCSPRSGDLSVYWYQQSLDQGLQFLIQYYNGEERAKGNILERFSAQQFPDLHSELNLSSLELGDSALYFCASSAATSGSYEQYFGPGTRLTVT.

For the CDR3, the DNA is TGTGCCAGCACACACGCCCGTGGGGATGAGCAGTTCTTC. Its protein is CASTHARGDEQFF. The rearrangement uses TRBV7-8 and TRBJ2-1; no clear D. CDR1 and CDR2 from the germline V gene are SGHVS and FQNEAQ. The V gene lost 7 bases and the J gene lost 8 bases, with 15 bases spanning the gap. The CDR3 extends over 13 amino acids.

V is TRBV4-3 and J is TRBJ2-3; the D call may be TRBD1 or TRBD2 (5 bases each). The ends were cut back, 1 base at V and 2 bases at J, with 10 bases in the middle. Germline CDR1 and CDR2: LGHNA and YSLEER. CDR3 length: 15 amino acids. CDR3 amino acids: CASSQVRGDTDTQYF. The CDR3 nucleotides are TGCGCCAGCAGCCAAGTTCGAGGGGACACAGATACGCAGTATTTT.

This clone has just one count. The rearrangement uses TRBV30 and TRBJ1-2; perhaps TRBD1 as D (5 bases). CDR3 length: 14 residues. Germline CDR1 is GTSNPN and CDR2 is SVGIG (reference sequence). V lost 1 base to trimming and J lost 3 bases, with 12 bases between them. Here the CDR3 DNA reads TGTGCCTGGAGTGGGTCTCCCAGGGACTATGGCTACACCTTC. Its translation: CAWSGSPRDYGYTF. Based on the CDR3 plus reference TRBV30 and TRBJ1-2, the full variable domain is SQTIHQWPATLVQPVGSPLSLECTVEGTSNPNLYWYRQAAGRGLQLLFYSVGIGQISSEVPQNLSASRPQDRQFILSSKKLLLSDSGFYLCAWSGSPRDYGYTFGSGTRLTVV.

The J gene is TRBJ1-1, the V gene TRBV29-1, with TRBD1 matching 9 bases. Trimming removed 1 base from V and 5 bases from J; junction bases left unmatched: 2. Germline values: CDR1 SQVTM, CDR2 ANQGSEA. This CDR3 spans 13 amino acids. The CDR3 nucleotides read TGCAGCGTTGAAGTCGGACAGGGGACTGAAGCTTTCTTT. Its translation: CSVEVGQGTEAFF.

V gene TRBV7-9 combines with J gene TRBJ1-3; TRBD1 agrees at 9 bases. Losses at the gene ends were 4 bases for V and 2 bases for J; bases not matched to a gene: 6. Germline V lookup: CDR1 SEHNR, CDR2 FQNEAQ (reference sequence). The CDR3 extends over 16 amino acids. In nucleotides, the CDR3 is TGTGCCAGCAGCTCCAGGACAGGGGCAGCTGGAAACACCATATATTTT. Translated, it gives CASSSRTGAAGNTIYF.

The count of this clone is one. The chain carries TRBV5-4 and TRBJ2-5; D might be TRBD1 or TRBD2, each matching 5 bases. The CDR3 covers 13 residues. Trimming shortened V by 3 bases and J by 9 bases, and 15 bases separated the two germline ends. Germline loops: CDR1 SGHNT, CDR2 YYREEE (reference sequence). The CDR3 DNA is TGTGCCAGCAGCTCCCGGGAACAAGGGGCCCAGTACTTC. Amino acids: CASSSREQGAQYF.

The rearrangement uses TRBV7-9 and TRBJ2-7; maybe TRBD2 (7 bases). Trimming removed 5 bases from V and 5 bases from J, with 22 bases in between. The CDR3 contains 16 residues. In germline, CDR1 is SEHNR, CDR2 FQNEAQ (reference sequence). CDR3: CASSGGRGGALNEQYF. CDR3 in DNA: TGTGCCAGCAGCGGAGGTAGGGGGGGCGCGCTAAACGAGCAGTACTTC. The full variable domain, rest sourced from reference TRBV7-9 and TRBJ2-7, is DTGVSQNPRHKITKRGQNVTFRCDPISEHNRLYWYRQTLGQGPEFLTYFQNEAQLEKSRLLSDRFSAERPKGSFSTLEIQRTEQGDSAMYLCASSGGRGGALNEQYFGPGTRLTVT.

The V gene is TRBV27, the J gene TRBJ2-7; D unclear. Trimming removed 3 bases from V and 2 bases from J, with 14 bases in between. The CDR3 extends over 15 amino acids. CDR1 and CDR2 from the germline V gene are MNHEY and SMNVEV (reference sequence). The CDR3 DNA sequence: TGTGCCAGCAGTTTGAGGAGCTCATCCACCTACGAGCAGTACTTC. Residues: CASSLRSSSTYEQYF.

The V call is TRBV5-1, the J call TRBJ2-3; TRBD2 matches at 7 bases. Germline V lookup: CDR1 SGHRS, CDR2 YFSETQ. With 8 bases clipped from V and 3 bases from J, the junction kept 9 bases outside the gene matches. CDR3 size: 14 residues. CDR3 coding DNA: TGCGCCAGTAACCCGGGACTACCAACAGATACGCAGTATTTT. Amino acid sequence: CASNPGLPTDTQYF.